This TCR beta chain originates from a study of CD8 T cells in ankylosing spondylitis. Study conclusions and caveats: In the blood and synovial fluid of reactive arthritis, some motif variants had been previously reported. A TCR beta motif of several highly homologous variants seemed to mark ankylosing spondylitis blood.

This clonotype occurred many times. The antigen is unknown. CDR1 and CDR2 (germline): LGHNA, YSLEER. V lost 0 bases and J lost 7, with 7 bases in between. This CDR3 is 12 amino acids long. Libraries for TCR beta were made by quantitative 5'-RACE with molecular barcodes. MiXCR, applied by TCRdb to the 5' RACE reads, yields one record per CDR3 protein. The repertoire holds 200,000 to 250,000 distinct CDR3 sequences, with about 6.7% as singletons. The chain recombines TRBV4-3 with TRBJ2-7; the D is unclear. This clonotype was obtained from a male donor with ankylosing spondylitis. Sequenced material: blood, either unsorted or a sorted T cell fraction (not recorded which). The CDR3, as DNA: TGCGCCAGCAGCCAAGATTTCAAGGAGCAGTACTTC. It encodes CASSQDFKEQYF.